A single sample is the source of the 6 T cell receptor beta chains below, sequenced in a study of blood T cell repertoires in COVID-19 (dated by TCRdb to 2020 to 2021). The library was prepared using the immunoSEQ multiplex PCR assay. TCRdb obtained this table from immuneACCESS and retained in-frame rearrangements with V and J assigned. These tables miss some clones; where compared with another copy, unresolved V genes account for less than half of the shortfall, and the remainder is unexplained. This sample has over 100,000 clones in its table, and roughly 87% of those were observed once. Jointly, the top ten make up approximately 2% of the sample. Sequencing input: peripheral blood. Source of these receptors: a man aged 45-65 years with active COVID-19.

The CDR3 loop reads CASSLDGGGKGYEQYF. DNA for the CDR3: TGTGCCAGCAGCTTAGACGGGGGGGGCAAAGGCTACGAGCAGTACTTC. V is TRBV7-2 and J is TRBJ2-7; 8 bases align to TRBD2. The germline V gene has CDR1 SGHTA and CDR2 FQGNSA. The V and J ends lost 1 base and 3 bases, in that order; junction bases with no gene match: 8. This CDR3 is 16 amino acids long.

The rearrangement links TRBV5-4 to TRBJ2-1, with 11 nucleotides matching TRBD1. The germline V gene encodes CDR1 SGHNT and CDR2 YYREEE (reference sequence). The CDR3 is made up of 14 amino acids. With 5 bases clipped from V and 11 bases from J, the junction kept 9 bases outside the gene matches. Here the CDR3 reads CASRPSGQGAKQFF. Here the CDR3 DNA reads TGTGCCAGCAGACCTTCCGGACAGGGGGCGAAGCAGTTCTTC.

The rearrangement links TRBV28 to TRBJ2-3; 8 nucleotides agree with TRBD2. The CDR3 runs to 15 residues. With V trimmed by 6 bases and J by 0 bases, 5 bases remained unmatched. CDR1 is MDHEN and CDR2 is SYDVKM in the germline V gene. The CDR3 DNA reads as TGTGCCAGCAGACTGCGGGGGGCGAGCACAGATACGCAGTATTTT. Translated: CASRLRGASTDTQYF.

CDR3 loop: CASSPSRLLVVPLHF. In DNA form, the CDR3 reads TGTGCCAGCAGCCCCAGCAGGCTTTTAGTGGTACCCCTCCACTTT. This chain uses TRBV11-2 with TRBJ1-6; D is ambiguous. Between the trimmed V and J ends, which lost 5 bases and 12 bases, there was a span of 20 bases. The CDR3 extends over 15 amino acids. The germline CDR1 and CDR2 sequences are SGHAT and FQNNGV.

The V call is TRBV5-1, the J call TRBJ2-5, with D tentatively TRBD2 (6 bases). Per the germline V gene, CDR1 is SGHRS and CDR2 is YFSETQ. The CDR3 has 17 residues. V was trimmed by 0 bases and J by 1 base, leaving 16 bases between them. The CDR3 is CASSLEFAGRFQETQYF. The CDR3 bases are TGCGCCAGCAGCTTGGAATTTGCGGGGCGTTTCCAAGAGACCCAGTACTTC.

The gene calls are TRBV12-3 or TRBV12-4 and TRBJ1-2; 8 bases are a match to TRBD1. Losses at the gene ends were 3 bases for V and 7 bases for J; bases not matched to a gene: 4. The CDR3 length is 13 residues. CDR3 nucleotides: TGTGCCAGCAGTTTTGGACAGGGTCGTGGCTACACCTTC. This codes for CASSFGQGRGYTF.